This T cell receptor (beta chain) was sequenced in a study of T-cell memory formation after mild COVID-19. The study's findings and limits: Clones shrinking from day 15 to 85 showed even CD4/CD8 mixes; later expanders tilted CD4+.

As for this clonotype: Its target is not known.

TCRdb re-analysed the 5' RACE reads in MiXCR, keeping a single row per CDR3 protein. The table records approximately 240,000 distinct CDR3 sequences, less than 20% of them present only once. Material: PBMCs or a T cell subset sorted from them (not recorded which). The TCR was taken from a man between 18 and 29 years old who had mild COVID-19 (a few samples of this study predate the infection). Cell type and time point are not known.

The CDR3 reads CSARNPGAGDTQYF. The CDR3 DNA reads TGCAGTGCTAGAAACCCCGGGGCCGGAGATACGCAGTATTTT. J is TRBJ2-3 and V is TRBV20-1; D is perhaps TRBD1 or TRBD2 (5 bases each). This CDR3 region has 14 residues. The V end lost 2 bases, the J end lost 5 bases, and 14 bases lay between the germline ends. Germline V gives CDR1 DFQATT, CDR2 SNEGSKA (reference sequence).